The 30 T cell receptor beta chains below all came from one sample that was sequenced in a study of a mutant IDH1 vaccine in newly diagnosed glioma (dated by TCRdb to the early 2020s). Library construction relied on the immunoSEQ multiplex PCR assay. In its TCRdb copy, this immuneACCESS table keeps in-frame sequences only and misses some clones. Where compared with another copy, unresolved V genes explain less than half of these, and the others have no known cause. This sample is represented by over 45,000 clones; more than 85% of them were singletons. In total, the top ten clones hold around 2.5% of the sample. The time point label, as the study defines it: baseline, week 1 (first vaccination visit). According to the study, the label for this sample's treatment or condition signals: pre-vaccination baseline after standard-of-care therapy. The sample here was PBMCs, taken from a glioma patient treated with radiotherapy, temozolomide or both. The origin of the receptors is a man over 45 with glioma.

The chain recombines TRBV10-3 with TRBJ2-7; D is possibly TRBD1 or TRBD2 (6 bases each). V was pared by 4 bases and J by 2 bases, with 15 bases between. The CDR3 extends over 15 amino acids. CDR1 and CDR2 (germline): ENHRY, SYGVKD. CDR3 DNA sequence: TGTGCCATCAGTGGAGGGGGGCGGAGCCCCTACGAGCAGTACTTC. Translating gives CAISGGGRSPYEQYF.

DNA of the CDR3: TGTGCCAGCAGCGCCGGGGGGTCTGAGCAGTTCTTC. Its translation: CASSAGGSEQFF. The chain joins TRBV11-3 to TRBJ2-1, with 7 bases fitting TRBD2. This CDR3 has 12 residues. V dropped 5 bases and J dropped 9; count of bases not matched to a gene: 4. CDR1 and CDR2 (germline): SGHNT, YENEEA.

CDR3 nucleotide sequence: TGTGCCAGCAGTTTGCGGGAGGGCTTCTGGTCTGGGGCCAACGTCCTGACTTTC. Translating it yields CASSLREGFWSGANVLTF. This rearrangement joins TRBV28 to TRBJ2-6, with TRBD2 matching over 9 bases. V lost 3 bases and J lost 1; bases outside the gene matches: 7. CDR3 length: 18 amino acids. CDR1 and CDR2 (germline): MDHEN, SYDVKM.

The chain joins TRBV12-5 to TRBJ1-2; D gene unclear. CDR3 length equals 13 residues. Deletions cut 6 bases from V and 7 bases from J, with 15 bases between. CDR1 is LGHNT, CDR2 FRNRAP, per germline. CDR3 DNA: TGTGCTAGTGGACCCGGGTCAACTGGTGGCTACACCTTC. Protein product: CASGPGSTGGYTF.

This chain's CDR3 is CASSVEGQGAYEQFF. DNA for the CDR3: TGTGCCAGCAGCGTGGAGGGACAGGGGGCCTATGAGCAGTTCTTC. The chain recombines TRBV9 with TRBJ2-1; 12 bases are shared with TRBD1. This CDR3 has 15 residues. The trim removed 2 bases at V and 8 bases at J, leaving 5 bases unmatched. The germline V gene encodes CDR1 SGDLS and CDR2 YYNGEE.

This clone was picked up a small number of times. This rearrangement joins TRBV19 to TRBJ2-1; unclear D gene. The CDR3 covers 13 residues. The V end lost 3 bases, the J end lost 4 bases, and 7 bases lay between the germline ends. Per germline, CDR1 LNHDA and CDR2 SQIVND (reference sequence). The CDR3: CASSMGRYNEQFF. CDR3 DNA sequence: TGTGCCAGTAGTATGGGCAGGTACAATGAGCAGTTCTTC.

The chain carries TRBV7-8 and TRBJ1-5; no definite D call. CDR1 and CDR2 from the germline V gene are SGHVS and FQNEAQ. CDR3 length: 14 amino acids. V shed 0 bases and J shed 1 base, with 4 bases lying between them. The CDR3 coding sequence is TGTGCCAGCAGCTTAGCGGGGAGCAATCAGCCCCAGCATTTT. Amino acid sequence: CASSLAGSNQPQHF.

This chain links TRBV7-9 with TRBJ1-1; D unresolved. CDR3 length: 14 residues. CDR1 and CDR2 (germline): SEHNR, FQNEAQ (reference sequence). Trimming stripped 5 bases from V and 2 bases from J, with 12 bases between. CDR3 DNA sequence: TGTGCCAGCAGCCGCGATTTTGCAAACACTGAAGCTTTCTTT. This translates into CASSRDFANTEAFF. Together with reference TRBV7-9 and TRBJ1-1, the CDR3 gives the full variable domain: DTGVSQNPRHKITKRGQNVTFRCDPISEHNRLYWYRQTLGQGPEFLTYFQNEAQLEKSRLLSDRFSAERPKGSFSTLEIQRTEQGDSAMYLCASSRDFANTEAFFGQGTRLTVV.

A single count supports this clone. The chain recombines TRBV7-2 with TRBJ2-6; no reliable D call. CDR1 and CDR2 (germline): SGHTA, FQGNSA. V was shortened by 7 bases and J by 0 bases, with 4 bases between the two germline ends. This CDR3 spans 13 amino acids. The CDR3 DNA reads TGTGCCAGCACCCCCTCTGGGGCCAACGTCCTGACTTTC. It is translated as CASTPSGANVLTF.

The CDR3 is CASRVAGMGPYEQYF. DNA for the CDR3: TGCGCCAGCAGGGTCGCAGGGATGGGGCCGTACGAGCAGTACTTC. The genes are TRBV5-1 and TRBJ2-7; a possible D gene is TRBD1 (5 bases). The CDR3 totals 15 residues. V lost 5 bases and J 4 bases, leaving 19 bases between the germline ends. Germline V lookup: CDR1 SGHRS, CDR2 YFSETQ.

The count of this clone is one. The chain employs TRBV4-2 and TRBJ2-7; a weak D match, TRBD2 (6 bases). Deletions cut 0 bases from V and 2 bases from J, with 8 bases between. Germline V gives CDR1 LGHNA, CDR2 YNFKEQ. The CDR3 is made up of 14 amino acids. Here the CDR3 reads CASSQDGGAYEQYF. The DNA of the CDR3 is TGTGCCAGCAGCCAAGACGGGGGAGCCTACGAGCAGTACTTC.

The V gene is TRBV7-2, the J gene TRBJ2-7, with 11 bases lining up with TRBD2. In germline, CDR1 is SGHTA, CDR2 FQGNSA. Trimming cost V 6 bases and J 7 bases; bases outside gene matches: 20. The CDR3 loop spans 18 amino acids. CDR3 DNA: TGTGCCAGCAGAGAACCGGCCTCTAGCGGGGGGTCCGGCTTGGAGCAGTACTTC. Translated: CASREPASSGGSGLEQYF.

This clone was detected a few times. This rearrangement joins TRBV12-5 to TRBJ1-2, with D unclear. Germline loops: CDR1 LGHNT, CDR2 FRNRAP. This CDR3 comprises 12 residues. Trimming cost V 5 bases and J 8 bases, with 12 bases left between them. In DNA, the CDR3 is TGTGCTAGTGGTCCGAGCGGCTCCGGCTACACCTTC. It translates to CASGPSGSGYTF.

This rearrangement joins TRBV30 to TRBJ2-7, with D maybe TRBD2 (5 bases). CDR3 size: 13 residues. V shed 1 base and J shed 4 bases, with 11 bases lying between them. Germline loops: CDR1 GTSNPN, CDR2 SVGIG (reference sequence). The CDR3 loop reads CAWSGGFGYEQYF. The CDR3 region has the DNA TGTGCCTGGAGTGGAGGGTTTGGTTACGAGCAGTACTTC.

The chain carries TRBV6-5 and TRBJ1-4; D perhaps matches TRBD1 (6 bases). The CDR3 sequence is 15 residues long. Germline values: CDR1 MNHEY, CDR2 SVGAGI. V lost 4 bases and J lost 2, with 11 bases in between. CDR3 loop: CASSWTETTNEKLFF. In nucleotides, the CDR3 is TGTGCCAGCAGTTGGACAGAAACTACTAATGAAAAACTGTTTTTT.

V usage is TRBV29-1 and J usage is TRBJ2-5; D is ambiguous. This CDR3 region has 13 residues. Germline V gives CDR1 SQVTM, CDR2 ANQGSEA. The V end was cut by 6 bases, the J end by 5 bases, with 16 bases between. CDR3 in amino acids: CSVGLPGSETQYF. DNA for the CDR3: TGCAGCGTGGGCCTACCCGGCTCGGAGACCCAGTACTTC.

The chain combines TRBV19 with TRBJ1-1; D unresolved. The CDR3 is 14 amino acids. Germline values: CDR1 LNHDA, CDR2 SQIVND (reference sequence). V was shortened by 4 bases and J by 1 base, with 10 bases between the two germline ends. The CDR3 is CASSRNTQNTEAFF. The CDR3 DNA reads TGTGCCAGTAGTAGAAACACACAGAACACTGAAGCTTTCTTT.

The CDR3 DNA is TGTGCCAGCAGCTTAGGGGCTTCCTACGAGCAGTACTTC. The encoded protein is CASSLGASYEQYF. V gene TRBV7-2 combines with J gene TRBJ2-7; D gene ambiguous. The V and J ends lost 1 base and 1 base respectively, with 5 bases between them. Germline CDR1 is SGHTA and CDR2 is FQGNSA. CDR3 size: 13 residues.

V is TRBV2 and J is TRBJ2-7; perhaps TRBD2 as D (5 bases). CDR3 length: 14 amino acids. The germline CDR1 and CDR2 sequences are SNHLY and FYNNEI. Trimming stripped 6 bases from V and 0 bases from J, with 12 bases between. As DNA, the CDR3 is TGTGCCAGCAGGAAGCTAGCTAGCTCCTACGAGCAGTACTTC. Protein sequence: CASRKLASSYEQYF.

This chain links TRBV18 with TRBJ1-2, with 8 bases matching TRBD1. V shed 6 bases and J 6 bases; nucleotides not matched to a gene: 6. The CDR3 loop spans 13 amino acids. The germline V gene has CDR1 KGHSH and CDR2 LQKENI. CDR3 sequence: CASSASGGDGYTF. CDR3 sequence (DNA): TGTGCCAGCTCCGCCTCAGGGGGCGATGGCTACACCTTC.

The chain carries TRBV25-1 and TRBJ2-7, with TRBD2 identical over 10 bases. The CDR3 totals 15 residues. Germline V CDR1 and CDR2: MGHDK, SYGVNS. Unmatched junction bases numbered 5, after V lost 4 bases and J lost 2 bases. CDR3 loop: CASSGRTSGTYEQYF. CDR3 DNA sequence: TGTGCCAGCAGTGGACGGACTAGCGGAACCTACGAGCAGTACTTC.

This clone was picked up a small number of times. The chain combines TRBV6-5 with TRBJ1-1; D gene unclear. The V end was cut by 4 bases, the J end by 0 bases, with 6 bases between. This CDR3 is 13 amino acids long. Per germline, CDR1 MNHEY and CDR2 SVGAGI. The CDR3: CASSLGMNTEAFF. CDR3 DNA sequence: TGTGCCAGCAGTTTAGGGATGAACACTGAAGCTTTCTTT.

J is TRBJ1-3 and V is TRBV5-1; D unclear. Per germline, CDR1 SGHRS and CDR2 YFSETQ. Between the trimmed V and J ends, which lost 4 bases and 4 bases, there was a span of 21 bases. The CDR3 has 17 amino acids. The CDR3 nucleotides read TGCGCCAGCAGCATGCCAGACTCCCATCTAGGGGGAAACACCATATATTTT. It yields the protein CASSMPDSHLGGNTIYF.

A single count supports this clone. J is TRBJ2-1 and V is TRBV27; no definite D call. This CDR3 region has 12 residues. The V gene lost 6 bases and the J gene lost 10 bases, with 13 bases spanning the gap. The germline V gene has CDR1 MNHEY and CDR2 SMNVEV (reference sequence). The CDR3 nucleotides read TGTGCCAGCAGCTTCCCCTTGGGGGAGCAGTTCTTC. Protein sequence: CASSFPLGEQFF.

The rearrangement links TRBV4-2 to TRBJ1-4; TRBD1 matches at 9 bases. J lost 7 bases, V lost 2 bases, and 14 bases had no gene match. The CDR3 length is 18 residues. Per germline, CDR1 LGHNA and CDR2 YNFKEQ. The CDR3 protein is CASSQSWGQGRISEKLFF. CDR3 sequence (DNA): TGTGCCAGCAGCCAAAGCTGGGGACAGGGCCGCATAAGTGAAAAACTGTTTTTT.

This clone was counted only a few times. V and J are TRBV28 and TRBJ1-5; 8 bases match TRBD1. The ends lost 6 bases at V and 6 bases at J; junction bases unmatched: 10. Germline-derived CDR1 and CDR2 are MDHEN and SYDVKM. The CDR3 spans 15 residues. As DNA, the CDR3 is TGTGCCAGCAGCCTGGACAGGGAAGGGAGTCAGCCCCAGCATTTT. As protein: CASSLDREGSQPQHF.

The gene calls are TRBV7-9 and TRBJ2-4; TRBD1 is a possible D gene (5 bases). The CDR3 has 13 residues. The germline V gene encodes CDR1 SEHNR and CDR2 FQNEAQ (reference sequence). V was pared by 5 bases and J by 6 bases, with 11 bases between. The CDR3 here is CASSVRDANIQYF. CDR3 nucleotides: TGTGCCAGCAGCGTCAGGGATGCAAACATTCAGTACTTC.

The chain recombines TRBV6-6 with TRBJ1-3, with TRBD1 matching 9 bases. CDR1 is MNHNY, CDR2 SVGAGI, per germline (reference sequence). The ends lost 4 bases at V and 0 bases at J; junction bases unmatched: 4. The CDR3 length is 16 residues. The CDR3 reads CASSSSTGGSGNTIYF. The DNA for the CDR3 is TGTGCCAGCAGTTCCTCGACAGGGGGCTCTGGAAACACCATATATTTT.

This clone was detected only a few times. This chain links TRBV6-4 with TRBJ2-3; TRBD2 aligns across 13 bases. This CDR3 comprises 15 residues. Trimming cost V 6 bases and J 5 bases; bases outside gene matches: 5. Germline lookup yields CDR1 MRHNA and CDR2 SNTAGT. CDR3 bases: TGTGCCAGCAGCCTAAGACTAGCGGGAGGAGATACGCAGTATTTT. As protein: CASSLRLAGGDTQYF.

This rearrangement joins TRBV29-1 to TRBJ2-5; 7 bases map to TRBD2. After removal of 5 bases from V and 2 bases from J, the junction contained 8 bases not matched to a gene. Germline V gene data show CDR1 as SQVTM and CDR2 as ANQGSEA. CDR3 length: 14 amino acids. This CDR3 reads CSVHWSGRQETQYF. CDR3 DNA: TGCAGCGTTCACTGGTCCGGGAGGCAAGAGACCCAGTACTTC. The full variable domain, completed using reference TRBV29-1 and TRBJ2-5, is SAVISQKPSRDICQRGTSLTIQCQVDSQVTMMFWYRQQPGQSLTLIATANQGSEATYESGFVIDKFPISRPNLTFSTLTVSNMSPEDSSIYLCSVHWSGRQETQYFGPGTRLLVL.